This TCR beta chain came from a study of cytomegalovirus exposure and HLA in healthy donors. Study context: The 100 to 150 validation repertoires were reported in a later analysis to have been generated on the same platform as the 500 to 700 first-cohort repertoires. Study-level points and caveats: Investigators reported 164 TCR beta chains as tied to cytomegalovirus. Most TCR sequences were seen very rarely across donors, but some public TCRs occurred in many. According to a subsequent analysis, TCR clusters from the first cohort were inclined to appear together in the 110 or so validation repertoires.

To note about this clone: Its antigen remains unidentified.

Trimming took off 5 bases at V and 0 bases at J, with 16 bases between the two ends. The CDR3 has 17 residues. Germline V gives CDR1 MNHEY, CDR2 SMNVEV (reference sequence). The repertoire was sequenced with immunoSEQ multiplex PCR; TCRdb's copy has only in-frame clones and lacks some. The data contain 100,000 to 150,000 clones, 70% to 90% of them singletons. V and J are TRBV27 and TRBJ1-4; no clear D. The clonotype originates from a man aged 18 to 30 in good health and CMV-seronegative. Sample: PBMCs. The CDR3: CASSPLQKIATNEKLFF. CDR3 nucleotides: TGTGCCAGCAGTCCCTTACAGAAGATAGCAACTAATGAAAAACTGTTTTTT.